Below, one T cell receptor beta chain is given with its context. The source of the sample is a study of cytotoxic CD8 clonotypes in ibrutinib-treated CLL. Background on the study: A median around 12 months of treatment, range 6 to 36, preceded the collection of response samples.

V was pared by 4 bases and J by 2 bases, with 9 bases between. The CDR3 is made up of 14 amino acids. The V gene's germline CDR1 is LNHNV and CDR2 YYDKDF (reference sequence). Clones were read by immunoSEQ multiplex PCR, and TCRdb kept only the in-frame ones, dropping some. The sample includes about 160,000 clones, around 80% of them seen just once. This TCR derives from a human donor with chronic lymphocytic leukemia. The sequencing here drew on PBMCs, taken after 24 months of ibrutinib treatment. The rearrangement uses TRBV15 and TRBJ1-5, with D tentatively TRBD1 (5 bases). CDR3 sequence (DNA): TGTGCCACCAGCACTGGGGCGGGCAATCAGCCCCAGCATTTT. Translating gives CATSTGAGNQPQHF.